This is a list of T cell receptor beta chains from one sample in a study of T cell repertoires in cytomegalovirus infection. TCRdb called the reads again in MiXCR, with one record for every CDR3 protein. The sample yields under 850,000 distinct CDR3 sequences, around 35% seen once. The antigens for these receptors are not known. The specimen was cultured PBMCs, collected from culture after CMV antigen stimulation. All receptors derive from a human donor in good health (CMV status not recorded). Some clones in this sample may be carry-over from other donors' samples. The CDR3 runs from the conserved cysteine through the conserved F or W. Fields, in order: clone size, V gene, D gene, J gene, CDR3 DNA, CDR3 protein. The D gene is left open where the match is weak. Only some rows state a clone size, as once, few, many or a class for expanded clones.

size: many
V: TRBV6-1
D: TRBD2
J: TRBJ2-3
DNA: TGTGCCAGCAGTGAAGCGGGTACTAGCGAGACAGATACGCAGTATTTT
CDR3: CASSEAGTSETDTQYF

size: few
V: TRBV7-2
D: TRBD2
J: TRBJ2-3
DNA: TGTGCCAGCAGCTCCGGGACTAGCAGCACAGATACGCAGTATTTT
CDR3: CASSSGTSSTDTQYF

size: NA
V: TRBV19
D: NA
J: TRBJ1-5
DNA: TGTGCCAGTAGAAGTCACCGGGACACTCACAATCAGCCCCAGCATTTT
CDR3: CASRSHRDTHNQPQHF

size: many
V: TRBV7-2
D: TRBD1
J: TRBJ2-7
DNA: TGTGCCAGCAGAAGGGACAGGTCCTCCTACGAGCAGTACTTC
CDR3: CASRRDRSSYEQYF

size: many
V: TRBV7-8
D: NA
J: TRBJ2-3
DNA: TGTGCCAGCAGACGGGGGACTTCTAGCACAGATACGCAGTATTTT
CDR3: CASRRGTSSTDTQYF

size: many
V: TRBV7-2
D: NA
J: TRBJ1-4
DNA: TGTGCCAGCAGCCCAACTTCAAATGAAAAACTGTTTTTT
CDR3: CASSPTSNEKLFF

size: many
V: TRBV7-2
D: NA
J: TRBJ2-1
DNA: TGTGCCAGCAGCTTAGTCTCGGGGCCCAATGAGCAGTTCTTC
CDR3: CASSLVSGPNEQFF

size: NA
V: TRBV28
D: NA
J: TRBJ1-5
DNA: TGTGCCAGCAGTTTCGGGGGGTCTGGTCAGCCCCAGCATTTT
CDR3: CASSFGGSGQPQHF

size: many
V: TRBV12-3/TRBV12-4
D: TRBD2
J: TRBJ2-1
DNA: TGTGCCAGCAGTTTACCTAGCGGAGTCTACAATGAGCAGTTCTTC
CDR3: CASSLPSGVYNEQFF

size: many
V: TRBV6-5
D: TRBD2
J: TRBJ2-7
DNA: TGTGCCAGCAGTTACTCGGGAGGGCTCTACGAGCAGTACTTC
CDR3: CASSYSGGLYEQYF

size: NA
V: TRBV5-4
D: NA
J: TRBJ2-5
DNA: TGTGCCAGCAGCTTGGAGGGGACTCCAAGGACCCAGTACTTC
CDR3: CASSLEGTPRTQYF

size: few
V: TRBV7-2
D: NA
J: TRBJ2-7
DNA: TGTGCCAGCAGCCCCCATTCGTACGAGCAGTACTTC
CDR3: CASSPHSYEQYF

size: NA
V: TRBV6-1
D: TRBD1
J: TRBJ2-7
DNA: TGTGCCAGCAGCGAGCCGGGACAGGGTACCTACGAGCAGTACTTC
CDR3: CASSEPGQGTYEQYF

size: NA
V: TRBV19
D: NA
J: TRBJ1-1
DNA: TGTGCCAGTAGTGTGATGGCCGTGGGGGTCACTGAAGCTTTCTTT
CDR3: CASSVMAVGVTEAFF

size: NA
V: TRBV29-1
D: TRBD1
J: TRBJ1-5
DNA: TGCAGCGTTGCCCAGGGGGCAAGTCAGCCCCAGCATTTT
CDR3: CSVAQGASQPQHF

size: NA
V: TRBV7-8
D: NA
J: TRBJ1-2
DNA: TGTGCCAGCAGCTTATCGGGTTCCCCCTATGGCTACACCTTC
CDR3: CASSLSGSPYGYTF

size: NA
V: TRBV4-1
D: NA
J: TRBJ1-5
DNA: TGCGCCAGCAGCCAAGGGACACATAGCAATCAGCCCCAGCATTTT
CDR3: CASSQGTHSNQPQHF

size: NA
V: TRBV7-2
D: NA
J: TRBJ2-7
DNA: TGTGCCAGCAGCCCGTTGGGGCTGGATTACGAGCAGTACTTC
CDR3: CASSPLGLDYEQYF

size: many
V: TRBV7-6
D: NA
J: TRBJ2-7
DNA: TGTGCCAGCAGCTTAGCGCCGAGAGGGCAGAACTACGAGCAGTACTTC
CDR3: CASSLAPRGQNYEQYF

size: few
V: TRBV27
D: NA
J: TRBJ2-7
DNA: TGTGCCAGCAGTCTTCAACCTCTGACAGACCCCTACGAGCAGTACTTC
CDR3: CASSLQPLTDPYEQYF

size: few
V: TRBV7-2
D: TRBD1
J: TRBJ2-5
DNA: TGTGCCAGCAGCTTCCAGGGGGCGATTCATGAGACCCAGTACTTC
CDR3: CASSFQGAIHETQYF

size: NA
V: TRBV20-1
D: TRBD2
J: TRBJ2-3
DNA: TGCAGTGCTAGAGATCCCCAGGCGGGAGACACAGATACGCAGTATTTT
CDR3: CSARDPQAGDTDTQYF

size: few
V: TRBV5-5
D: TRBD1
J: TRBJ1-6
DNA: TGTGCCAGCAGCCCACAGGGGGATTCACCCCTCCACTTT
CDR3: CASSPQGDSPLHF

size: NA
V: TRBV7-6
D: TRBD2
J: TRBJ2-1
DNA: TGTGCCAGCAGCCCACCGGGACTAGTTACCCTCAATGAGCAGTTCTTC
CDR3: CASSPPGLVTLNEQFF

size: NA
V: TRBV7-6
D: NA
J: TRBJ1-4
DNA: TGTGCCAGCAGCTTAGCGAGGGGAATGGACGAAAAACTGTTTTTT
CDR3: CASSLARGMDEKLFF

size: NA
V: TRBV5-4
D: NA
J: TRBJ2-7
DNA: TGTGCCAGCAGCTCGGAAGGGGGGAGCTACGAGCAGTACTTC
CDR3: CASSSEGGSYEQYF

size: once
V: TRBV12-3/TRBV12-4
D: NA
J: TRBJ1-5
DNA: TGTGCCAGCAGCAGAACAGGCCCTAGCAATCAGCCCCAGCATTTT
CDR3: CASSRTGPSNQPQHF

size: NA
V: TRBV11-3
D: NA
J: TRBJ2-1
DNA: TGTGCCAGCAGCTGGGCTCCCAATGAGCAGTTCTTC
CDR3: CASSWAPNEQFF

size: NA
V: TRBV7-8
D: NA
J: TRBJ1-5
DNA: TGTGCCAGCAGCCCAAGGACAGCCCGTAGTAGTAATCAGCCCCAGCATTTT
CDR3: CASSPRTARSSNQPQHF

size: NA
V: TRBV28
D: NA
J: TRBJ2-7
DNA: TGTGCCAGCACGGAGGGAGTAGAAAACGAGCAGTACTTC
CDR3: CASTEGVENEQYF

size: NA
V: TRBV7-6
D: NA
J: TRBJ2-7
DNA: TGTGCCAGCAGCTCCGGGGCCGACTACGAGCAGTACTTC
CDR3: CASSSGADYEQYF

size: NA
V: TRBV12-5
D: TRBD2
J: TRBJ2-3
DNA: TGTGCTAGTGGTTTAGGCCTAGCGGGGGTGAATGTCGCAGATACGCAGTATTTT
CDR3: CASGLGLAGVNVADTQYF

size: NA
V: TRBV4-1
D: NA
J: TRBJ2-5
DNA: TGCGCCAGCAGCCAAGGTGGATACGAAGAGACCCAGTACTTC
CDR3: CASSQGGYEETQYF